The clone carrying this T cell receptor (beta chain) was found a few times. The antigen is unknown. Patients in the study, people with chemo-refractory metastatic non-small-cell lung cancer, received focal radiation plus ipilimumab CTLA-4 blockade. These data come from a study of radiotherapy plus CTLA-4 blockade in lung cancer. Study information: Objective response rate was 15% to 20%; disease control rate, approximately 28%.

General study points: There was expansion of tumor-derived TCR clones in blood after radiotherapy plus ipilimumab.

Sequencing was performed with immunoSEQ multiplex PCR; in TCRdb, only in-frame clones are kept and a portion is missing. In the table there are about 88,000 clones, about two thirds of which are singletons. The CDR3 covers 14 residues. The germline CDR1 and CDR2 sequences are SGHAT and FQNNGV. Deletions cut 0 bases from V and 5 bases from J, with 10 bases between. The V call is TRBV11-2, the J call TRBJ1-1; D unresolved. This clonotype originated in a human donor with non-small cell lung cancer that progressed on radiotherapy plus ipilimumab. The sample here was peripheral blood, taken from a patient treated with radiotherapy plus ipilimumab. In nucleotides, the CDR3 is TGTGCCAGCAGCTTAGATCCCGGAGCAACTGAAGCTTTCTTT. Encoded protein: CASSLDPGATEAFF.